Each of the 14 T cell receptor beta chains below was sequenced from the same sample in a study of a mutant IDH1 vaccine in newly diagnosed glioma. Time point of the sample: week 23, last vaccination. One vaccine dose held 300 ug of mutant IDH1 20-mer peptide and came with topical imiquimod. These receptors have no identified antigens. Produced via immunoSEQ multiplex PCR; TCRdb's table is partial and in-frame only. The sample yields tens of thousands of clones, roughly three quarters seen once. Sequencing was performed on PBMCs, taken from a glioma patient whose treatment included an IDH1 peptide vaccine. These receptor sequences come from a woman aged 40 to 50 with glioma. Some clones in this sample may be carry-over from other donors' samples.

The chain combines TRBV13 with TRBJ2-3; TRBD2 might be the D (5 bases). CDR1 and CDR2 (germline): PRHDT, FYEKMQ (reference sequence). The CDR3 runs to 14 residues. The V end was cut by 4 bases, the J end by 9 bases, with 17 bases between. The chain's CDR3 is CASSSLGGLRTQYF. The CDR3 DNA reads as TGTGCCAGCAGCTCCCTAGGAGGTCTAAGGACGCAGTATTTT.

The chain carries TRBV19 and TRBJ1-1; 8 bases fit TRBD1. The V segment lost 1 base and the J segment 1 base; nucleotides outside the gene matches: 14. This CDR3 is built from 19 residues. Germline V gene lookup returns CDR1 LNHDA and CDR2 SQIVND (reference sequence). CDR3 loop: CASSIGMSGGGLSNTEAFF. In DNA, the CDR3 is TGTGCCAGTAGTATAGGAATGTCAGGGGGCGGATTATCGAACACTGAAGCTTTCTTT. Full variable domain (missing parts from reference TRBV19 and TRBJ1-1): DGGITQSPKYLFRKEGQNVTLSCEQNLNHDAMYWYRQDPGQGLRLIYYSQIVNDFQKGDIAEGYSVSREKKESFPLTVTSAQKNPTAFYLCASSIGMSGGGLSNTEAFFGQGTRLTVV.

This clone showed up just once. This chain joins TRBV19 and TRBJ2-3; D uncertain. Germline CDR1 and CDR2: LNHDA and SQIVND (reference sequence). The CDR3 contains 15 residues. V gave up 1 base and J gave up 0 bases, with 8 bases separating them. Written as DNA, the CDR3 is TGTGCCAGTAGTATAGGTCAGACAAGCACAGATACGCAGTATTTT. Protein sequence: CASSIGQTSTDTQYF. The full variable domain, in which reference TRBV19 and TRBJ2-3 provide the parts outside the CDR3, is DGGITQSPKYLFRKEGQNVTLSCEQNLNHDAMYWYRQDPGQGLRLIYYSQIVNDFQKGDIAEGYSVSREKKESFPLTVTSAQKNPTAFYLCASSIGQTSTDTQYFGPGTRLTVL.

This clone was seen only a few times. The genes are TRBV5-1 and TRBJ1-1, with unresolved D. V was cut by 0 bases and J by 1 base, with 7 bases left in between. There are 14 residues in the CDR3. The germline V gene has CDR1 SGHRS and CDR2 YFSETQ. The CDR3 region has the DNA TGCGCCAGCAGCTTGGACCAGACGAACACTGAAGCTTTCTTT. This sequence encodes CASSLDQTNTEAFF.

The chain carries TRBV6-1 and TRBJ2-1; D is unclear. CDR1 is MNHNS, CDR2 SASEGT, per germline. This CDR3 is 11 amino acids long. V was shortened by 3 bases and J by 15 bases, with 12 bases between the two germline ends. This chain's CDR3 is CASSDAWKRFF. The CDR3 nucleotides are TGTGCCAGCAGTGACGCTTGGAAACGGTTCTTC.

The table lists this clone with a few counts. The chain has TRBV30 and TRBJ1-1; D not certain. Germline-derived CDR1 and CDR2 are GTSNPN and SVGIG (reference sequence). The CDR3 loop spans 12 amino acids. V was cut by 0 bases and J by 3 bases, with 5 bases left in between. Here the CDR3 reads CAWSVKDTEAFF. The CDR3 coding sequence is TGTGCCTGGAGTGTAAAGGACACTGAAGCTTTCTTT.

The rearrangement joins TRBV6-5 to TRBJ2-1; D gene uncertain. Trimming took 2 bases from V and 10 from J, leaving 18 bases between them. Germline CDR1 and CDR2: MNHEY and SVGAGI. This CDR3 comprises 15 residues. As DNA, the CDR3 is TGTGCCAGCAGTTACCTCGCGGCGGCTATAGGCGAGCAGTTCTTC. Translating it yields CASSYLAAAIGEQFF.

The genes are TRBV7-9 and TRBJ2-7; perhaps TRBD2 as D (5 bases). Trimming pared 5 bases from V and 4 bases from J, leaving 9 bases between. Looked up from germline, CDR1 is SEHNR and CDR2 is FQNEAQ (reference sequence). CDR3 length equals 12 residues. CDR3 nucleotide sequence: TGTGCCAGCAGCCCTGAGGGATACGAGCAGTACTTC. Amino acid sequence: CASSPEGYEQYF.

The J gene is TRBJ1-2, the V gene TRBV7-9; 7 bases map to TRBD1. Germline V CDR1 and CDR2: SEHNR, FQNEAQ (reference sequence). V was clipped by 1 base and J by 2 bases; unmatched bases: 16. The CDR3 length is 19 residues. The CDR3 DNA is TGTGCCAGCAGCTTAGGGTTGGGAGGTGACAGGGCAATAAACTATGGCTACACCTTC. Its translation is CASSLGLGGDRAINYGYTF. The variable domain in full, completed from reference TRBV7-9 and TRBJ1-2, reads DTGVSQNPRHKITKRGQNVTFRCDPISEHNRLYWYRQTLGQGPEFLTYFQNEAQLEKSRLLSDRFSAERPKGSFSTLEIQRTEQGDSAMYLCASSLGLGGDRAINYGYTFGSGTRLTVV.

This clone occurred a few times. The chain links TRBV5-1 to TRBJ1-1, with D possibly being TRBD1 (5 bases). Germline lookup yields CDR1 SGHRS and CDR2 YFSETQ. Trimming shortened V by 5 bases and J by 8 bases, and 19 bases separated the two germline ends. The CDR3 runs 14 residues. CDR3: CASSTGGGSREAFF. The CDR3 DNA follows: TGCGCCAGCAGTACAGGTGGAGGTTCAAGAGAAGCTTTCTTT.

The chain joins TRBV29-1 to TRBJ1-1; D is perhaps TRBD1 (5 bases). V lost 8 bases, J lost 5 bases, and 12 bases lay in between. In germline, CDR1 is SQVTM, CDR2 ANQGSEA. The CDR3 totals 11 residues. The CDR3 loop is CSPRWGTEAFF. The CDR3 DNA is TGCAGCCCGCGCTGGGGGACTGAAGCTTTCTTT.

The rearrangement joins TRBV18 to TRBJ2-1; D is unclear. CDR1 and CDR2 (germline): KGHSH, LQKENI. V dropped 2 bases and J dropped 4 bases, with 12 bases sitting between them. This CDR3 comprises 15 residues. The CDR3 protein is CASSPSQILYNEQFF. The CDR3 nucleotides are TGTGCCAGCTCACCATCGCAGATACTTTACAATGAGCAGTTCTTC.

This clone was seen a few times. The chain has TRBV28 and TRBJ2-7; D possibly corresponds to TRBD2 (7 bases). This CDR3 region has 13 residues. CDR1 MDHEN and CDR2 SYDVKM come from the germline V gene. V lost 5 bases and J 6 bases, leaving 14 bases between the germline ends. The CDR3 sequence is CASSTGGGSEQYF. CDR3 DNA sequence: TGTGCCAGCAGTACCGGCGGGGGCAGCGAGCAGTACTTC.

This sequence joins TRBV14 and TRBJ2-3; D is unclear. CDR1 SGHDN and CDR2 FVKESK come from the germline V gene. Trimming shortened V by 3 bases and J by 2 bases, and 18 bases separated the two germline ends. This CDR3 has 17 residues. The CDR3 spells CASSQPGPAGFTDTQYF. The DNA for the CDR3 is TGTGCCAGCAGCCAGCCCGGGCCCGCCGGATTCACAGATACGCAGTATTTT.